The source of this TCR beta chain is a study of blood T cell repertoires in COVID-19. Here immunoSEQ multiplex PCR was the method, and the copy in TCRdb shows in-frame clones only, minus some. Of about 120,000 clones in the sample, about 91% are singletons; the top ten hold 10%. In its sample, this clone was seen a few times. V dropped 7 bases and J dropped 3 bases, with 14 bases sitting between them. Looked up from germline, CDR1 is LGHDT and CDR2 is YNNKEL (reference sequence). There are 14 residues in the CDR3. The sample consisted of peripheral blood. The chain recombines TRBV3-1 (or the pseudogene TRBV3-2) with TRBJ2-3; D is unclear. The TCR comes from a man over 45 with acute or convalescent COVID-19. The CDR3, as DNA: TGTGCCAGCACCTCCCACAGTGAGACAGATACGCAGTATTTT. This codes for CASTSHSETDTQYF.